This TCR beta chain comes out of a study of cytomegalovirus exposure and HLA in healthy donors. Study conclusions and caveats: The investigators catalogued 164 TCR beta chains as cytomegalovirus-associated. The sole available immune exposure information was CMV serostatus. After further analysis at a later stage, 16,951 TCR beta sequences were associated with HLA alleles at 0.05 false discovery rate.

60 Vbeta and 13 Jbeta primers were used in PCR. The method was immunoSEQ multiplex PCR; TCRdb's version includes in-frame clones alone and lacks a portion of them. The sample shows around 130,000 clones, about four fifths of them seen only once. Points on this clone: Its antigen is undetermined.

The length of the CDR3 is 14 residues. Between the trimmed V and J ends, which lost 6 bases and 5 bases, there was a span of 14 bases. Germline V gene data show CDR1 as MNHEY and CDR2 as SVGAGI. The clonotype was recovered from a man aged 30 to 45 in good health and CMV-seronegative. V usage is TRBV6-5 and J usage is TRBJ2-1; D possibly corresponds to TRBD2 (6 bases). The sample was PBMCs. The CDR3 sequence: CASRTLGTHNEQFF. The CDR3 nucleotides are TGTGCCAGCAGAACCCTCGGGACTCACAATGAGCAGTTCTTC.